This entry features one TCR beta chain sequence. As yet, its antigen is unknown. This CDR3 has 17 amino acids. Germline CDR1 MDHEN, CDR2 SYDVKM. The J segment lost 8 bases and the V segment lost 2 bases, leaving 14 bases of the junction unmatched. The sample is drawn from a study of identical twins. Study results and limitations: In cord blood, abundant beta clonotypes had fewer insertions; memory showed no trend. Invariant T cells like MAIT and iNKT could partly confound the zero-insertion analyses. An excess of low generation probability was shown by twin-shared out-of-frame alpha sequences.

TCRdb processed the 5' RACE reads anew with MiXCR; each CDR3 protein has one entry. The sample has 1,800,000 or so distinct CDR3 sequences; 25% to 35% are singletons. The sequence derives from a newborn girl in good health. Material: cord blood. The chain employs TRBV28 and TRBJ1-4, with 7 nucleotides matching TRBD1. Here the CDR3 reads CASSLRGRGRLAEKLFF. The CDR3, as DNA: TGTGCCAGCAGTTTAAGGGGGCGCGGTCGGTTGGCCGAAAAACTGTTTTTT. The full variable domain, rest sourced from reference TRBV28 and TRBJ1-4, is DVKVTQSSRYLVKRTGEKVFLECVQDMDHENMFWYRQDPGLGLRLIYFSYDVKMKEKGDIPEGYSVSREKKERFSLILESASTNQTSMYLCASSLRGRGRLAEKLFFGSGTQLSVL.